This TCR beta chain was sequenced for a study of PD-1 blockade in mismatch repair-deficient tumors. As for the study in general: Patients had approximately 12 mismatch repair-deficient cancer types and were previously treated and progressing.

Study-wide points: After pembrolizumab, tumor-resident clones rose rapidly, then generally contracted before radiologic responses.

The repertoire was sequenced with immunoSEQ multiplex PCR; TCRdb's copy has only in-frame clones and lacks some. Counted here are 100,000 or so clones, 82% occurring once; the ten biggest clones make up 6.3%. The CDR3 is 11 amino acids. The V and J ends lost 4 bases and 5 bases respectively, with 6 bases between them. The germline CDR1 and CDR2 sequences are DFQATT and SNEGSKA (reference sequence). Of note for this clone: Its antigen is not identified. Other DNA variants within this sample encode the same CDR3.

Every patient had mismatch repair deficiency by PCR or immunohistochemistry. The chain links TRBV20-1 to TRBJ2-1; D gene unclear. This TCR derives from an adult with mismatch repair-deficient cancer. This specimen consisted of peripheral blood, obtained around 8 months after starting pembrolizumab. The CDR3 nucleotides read TGCAGTGCTACAAAGAACAATGAGCAGTTCTTC. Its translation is CSATKNNEQFF.